This T cell receptor beta chain was identified in a study of T cell responses to AZD1222 COVID-19 vaccine (TCRdb year 2021). The study in broad terms: A total of roughly 240 trial participants underwent TCR sequencing, of whom about 200 received two doses of AZD1222 and some 25 received two doses of the MenACWY control vaccine. Trial participants were enrolled by age into subgroups of 18-55, 56-69 and 70-plus years, and around 150, 28 and 57 TCR-sequenced participants, respectively, were included in these subgroups. What the work shows at the level of the full study, not this receptor alone: Reportedly, almost half of the unique spike-specific TCRs recognized epitopes lying outside the regions that are mutated in the B.1.351 and B.1.1.7 variants. The 56-69-year group was small, and its depth increase did not reach significance, likely because of low power. Participants were mostly white British and included more females than males, and it was suggested by the authors that clonal diversity may have been underestimated. Because no day 14 peak-response samples were available, repertoires were characterized only after the peak T cell response. After two AZD1222 doses, spike-specific TCR breadth and depth were significantly higher than at day 0 and than in MenACWY recipients. The vaccine-associated CD4 TCRs covered the entire spike protein, and the dominant responses fell in regions 160-218 and 743-854. Conclusions about previously exposed vaccinees were limited because only six AZD1222 recipients were SARS-CoV-2 seropositive at baseline.

As concerns this clone: Which antigen it targets is not known. No per-base quality is available; no much larger clone lies one base away.

The time point label on this specimen signifies: about 28 days (+/-7) after the second vaccine dose. Because spike-specific TCR depth and breadth did not differ between the two schedules, AZD1222 recipients who got a second dose at roughly 4 weeks were pooled with those who got a second dose at roughly 12 weeks. Samples from vaccinated people were obtained from the UK trials COV001 and COV002, which included a single-blind randomized controlled phase 2/3 trial of AZD1222 (ChAdOx1 nCoV-19) in healthy adults. Trial participant PBMC samples were collected at day 0 and day 28 after the second dose for TCRbeta chain sequencing. Via the germline V gene (reference sequence), CDR1 is GTSNPN and CDR2 SVGIG. The V and J ends are trimmed by 3 bases and 1 base, leaving 12 bases between them. Measured from the cysteine to the phenylalanine, the CDR3 is 14 residues long. The sequence is cut down to CDR3 DNA, 42 bases in frame from base 1.

The CDR3 regions of human TCRbeta chains were subjected to immunosequencing. Per the source publication's procedure: Repertoire TCRs were matched against a reference library of SARS-CoV-2-specific TCRs generated with the MIRA antigen-specificity platform. Breadth was defined as the fraction of unique TCRs that were SARS-CoV-2-associated, and depth was defined as the fraction of total T cells that were SARS-CoV-2-associated. Using the MIRA data, each spike-specific TCR was mapped to the spike region that the TCR reacts to and placed in a CD4 or CD8 class. Log10-transformed breadth and depth values were compared by one-way ANOVA with Sidak's multiple comparisons tests. What TCRdb holds here is the immuneACCESS table cut down to in-frame rearrangements. Part of the clones is not present; checked against another copy, under half of the missing clones reflect an unresolved V gene, and the others are unexplained. Clonal size and the V and J genes are those of that table, whereas D and trimming came from the DNA. The sample table lists more than 150,000 clones, around 90% of them with a count of one. Approximately 1.2% of the sample lies in the top ten.

This receptor was taken from an adult who received the AZD1222 COVID-19 vaccine. The receptor chain draws on TRBV30 and TRBJ1-1, with the D gene too uncertain to name. The sequences come from peripheral blood, collected 28 days after the second AZD1222 dose. The nucleotides are TGTGCCTGGAGCCACCGAGGGAGGAACACTGAAGCTTTCTTT. This codes for CAWSHRGRNTEAFF. Reference TRBV30 and TRBJ1-1 proteins supply the regions before and after the CDR3; the full variable domain is: SQTIHQWPATLVQPVGSPLSLECTVEGTSNPNLYWYRQAAGRGLQLLFYSVGIGQISSEVPQNLSASRPQDRQFILSSKKLLLSDSGFYLCAWSHRGRNTEAFFGQGTRLTVV.